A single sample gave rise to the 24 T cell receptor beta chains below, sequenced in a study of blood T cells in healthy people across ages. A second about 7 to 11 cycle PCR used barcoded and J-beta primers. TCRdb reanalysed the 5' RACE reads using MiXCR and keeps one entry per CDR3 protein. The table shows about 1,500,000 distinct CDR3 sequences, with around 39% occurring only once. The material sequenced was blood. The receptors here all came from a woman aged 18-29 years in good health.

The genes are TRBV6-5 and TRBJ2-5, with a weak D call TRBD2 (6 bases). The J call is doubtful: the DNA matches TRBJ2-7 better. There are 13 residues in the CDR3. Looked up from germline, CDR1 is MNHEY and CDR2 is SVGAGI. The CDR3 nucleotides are TGTGCCAGCCGGTGGGGGGTGTTTGGCGAGCAGTACTTC. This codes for CASRWGVFGEQYF.

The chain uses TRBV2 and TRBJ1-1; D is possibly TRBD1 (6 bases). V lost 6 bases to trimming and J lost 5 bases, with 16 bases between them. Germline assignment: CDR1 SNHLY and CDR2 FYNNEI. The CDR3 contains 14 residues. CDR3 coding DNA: TGTGCCAGCAGCCATACAGGGTTCCTGACTGAAGCTTTCTTT. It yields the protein CASSHTGFLTEAFF.

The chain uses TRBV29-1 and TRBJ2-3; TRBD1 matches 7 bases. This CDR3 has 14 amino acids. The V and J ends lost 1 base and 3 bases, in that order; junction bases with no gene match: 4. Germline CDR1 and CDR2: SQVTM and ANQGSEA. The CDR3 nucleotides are TGCAGCGTTGAAGGAGGGGGCGAAACAGATACGCAGTATTTT. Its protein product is CSVEGGGETDTQYF.

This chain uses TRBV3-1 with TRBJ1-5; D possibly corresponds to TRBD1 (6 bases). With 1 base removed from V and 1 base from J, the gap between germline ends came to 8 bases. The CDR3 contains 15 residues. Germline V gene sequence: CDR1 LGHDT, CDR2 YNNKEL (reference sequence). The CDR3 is CASSQGGRSNQPQHF. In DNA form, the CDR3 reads TGTGCCAGCAGCCAAGGGGGGCGGAGCAATCAGCCCCAGCATTTT.

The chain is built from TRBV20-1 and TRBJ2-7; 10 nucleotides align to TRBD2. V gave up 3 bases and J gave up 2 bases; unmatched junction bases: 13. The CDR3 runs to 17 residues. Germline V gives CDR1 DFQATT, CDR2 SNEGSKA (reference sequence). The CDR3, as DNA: TGCAGTGCTAGCAACCCTTGGACTAGCGGAGAAACCTACGAGCAGTACTTC. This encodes CSASNPWTSGETYEQYF.

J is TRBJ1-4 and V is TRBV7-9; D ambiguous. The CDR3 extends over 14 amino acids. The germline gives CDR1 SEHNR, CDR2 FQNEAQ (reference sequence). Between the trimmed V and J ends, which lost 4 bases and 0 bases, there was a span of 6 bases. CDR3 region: CASSYPATNEKLFF. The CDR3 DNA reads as TGTGCCAGCAGCTACCCCGCAACTAATGAAAAACTGTTTTTT. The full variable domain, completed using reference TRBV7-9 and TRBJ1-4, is DTGVSQNPRHKITKRGQNVTFRCDPISEHNRLYWYRQTLGQGPEFLTYFQNEAQLEKSRLLSDRFSAERPKGSFSTLEIQRTEQGDSAMYLCASSYPATNEKLFFGSGTQLSVL.

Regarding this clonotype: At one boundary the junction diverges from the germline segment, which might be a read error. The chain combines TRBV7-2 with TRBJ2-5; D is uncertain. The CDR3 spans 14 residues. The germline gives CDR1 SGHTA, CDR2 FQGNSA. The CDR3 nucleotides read TGTGTCAGCAGCTTAAGCTACCACCAAGAGACCCAGTACTTC. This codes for CVSSLSYHQETQYF.

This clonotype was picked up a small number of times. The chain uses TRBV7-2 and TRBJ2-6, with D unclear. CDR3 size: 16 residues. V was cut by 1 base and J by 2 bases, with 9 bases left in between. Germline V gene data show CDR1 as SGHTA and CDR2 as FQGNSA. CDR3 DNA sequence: TGTGCCAGCAGCTTAGTGCCTGGCACTGGGGCCAACGTCCTGACTTTC. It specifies CASSLVPGTGANVLTF.

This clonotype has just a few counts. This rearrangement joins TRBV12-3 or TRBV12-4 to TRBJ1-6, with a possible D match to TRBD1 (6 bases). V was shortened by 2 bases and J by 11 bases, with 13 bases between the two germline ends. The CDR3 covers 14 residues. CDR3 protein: CASSLSLWGPPLHF. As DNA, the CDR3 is TGTGCCAGCAGTTTATCCCTGTGGGGGCCACCCCTCCACTTT.

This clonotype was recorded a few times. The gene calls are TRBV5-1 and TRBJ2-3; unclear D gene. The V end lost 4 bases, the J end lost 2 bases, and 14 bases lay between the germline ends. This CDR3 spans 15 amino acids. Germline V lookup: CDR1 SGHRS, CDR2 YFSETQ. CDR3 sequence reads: CASSPYSADTDTQYF. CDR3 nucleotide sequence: TGCGCCAGCAGCCCATACAGCGCCGACACAGATACGCAGTATTTT.

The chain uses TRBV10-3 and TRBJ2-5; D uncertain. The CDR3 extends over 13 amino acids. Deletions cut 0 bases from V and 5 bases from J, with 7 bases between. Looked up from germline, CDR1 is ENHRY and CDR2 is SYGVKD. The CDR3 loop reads CAISESSWETQYF. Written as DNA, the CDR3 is TGTGCCATCAGTGAGTCTAGCTGGGAGACCCAGTACTTC.

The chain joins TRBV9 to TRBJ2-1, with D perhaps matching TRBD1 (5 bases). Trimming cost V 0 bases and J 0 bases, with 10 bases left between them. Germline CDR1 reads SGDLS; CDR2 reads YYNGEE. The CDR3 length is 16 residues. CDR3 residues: CASSVVDRSSYNEQFF. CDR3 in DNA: TGTGCCAGCAGCGTAGTCGACAGAAGCTCCTACAATGAGCAGTTCTTC.

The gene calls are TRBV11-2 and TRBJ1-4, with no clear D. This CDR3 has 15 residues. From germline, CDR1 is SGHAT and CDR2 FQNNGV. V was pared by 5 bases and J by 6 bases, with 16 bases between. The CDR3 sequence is CASSPRAPEDEKLFF. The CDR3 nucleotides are TGTGCCAGCAGCCCCCGGGCCCCAGAGGATGAAAAACTGTTTTTT. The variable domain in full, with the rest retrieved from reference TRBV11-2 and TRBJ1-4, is EAGVAQSPRYKIIEKRQSVAFWCNPISGHATLYWYQQILGQGPKLLIQFQNNGVVDDSQLPKDRFSAERLKGVDSTLKIQPAKLEDSAVYLCASSPRAPEDEKLFFGSGTQLSVL.

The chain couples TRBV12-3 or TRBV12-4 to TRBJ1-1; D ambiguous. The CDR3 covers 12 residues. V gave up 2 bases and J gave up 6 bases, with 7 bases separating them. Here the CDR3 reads CASSLKVSEAFF. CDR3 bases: TGTGCCAGCAGTTTAAAGGTATCTGAAGCTTTCTTT.

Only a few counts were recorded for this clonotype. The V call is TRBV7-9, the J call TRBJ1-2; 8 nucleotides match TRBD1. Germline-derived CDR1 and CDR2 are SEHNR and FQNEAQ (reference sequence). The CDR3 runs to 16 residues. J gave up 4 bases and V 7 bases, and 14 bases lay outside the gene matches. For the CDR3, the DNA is TGTGCCAGCATCCCATACGGACAGGGCTTTGGCTATGGCTACACCTTC. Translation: CASIPYGQGFGYGYTF.

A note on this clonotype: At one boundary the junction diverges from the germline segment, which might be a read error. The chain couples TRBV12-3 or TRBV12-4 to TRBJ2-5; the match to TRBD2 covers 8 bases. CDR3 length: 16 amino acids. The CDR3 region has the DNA TGTGCCGGCAGCTTAAAGAAGCGGGAGCTGGGAGAGACCCAGTACTTC. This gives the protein CAGSLKKRELGETQYF.

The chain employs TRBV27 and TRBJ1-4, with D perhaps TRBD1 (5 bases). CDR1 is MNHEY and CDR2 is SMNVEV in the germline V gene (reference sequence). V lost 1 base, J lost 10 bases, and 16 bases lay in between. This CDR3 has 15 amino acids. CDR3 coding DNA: TGTGCCAGCAGTTTATTGGCAGGGAGTCAGGGAAAACTGTTTTTT. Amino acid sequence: CASSLLAGSQGKLFF.

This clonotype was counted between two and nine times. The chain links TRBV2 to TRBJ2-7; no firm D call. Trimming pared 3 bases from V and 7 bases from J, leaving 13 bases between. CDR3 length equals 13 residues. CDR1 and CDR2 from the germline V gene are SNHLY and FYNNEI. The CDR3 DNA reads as TGTGCCAGCAGTGATTGGGTGATGGGGGAGCAGTACTTC. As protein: CASSDWVMGEQYF.

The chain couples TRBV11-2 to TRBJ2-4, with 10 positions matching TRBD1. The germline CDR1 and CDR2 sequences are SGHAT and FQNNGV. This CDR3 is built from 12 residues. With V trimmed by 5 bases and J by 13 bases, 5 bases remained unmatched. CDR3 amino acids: CASSTGTGVQYF. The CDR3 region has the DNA TGTGCCAGCAGCACCGGGACAGGGGTGCAGTACTTC.

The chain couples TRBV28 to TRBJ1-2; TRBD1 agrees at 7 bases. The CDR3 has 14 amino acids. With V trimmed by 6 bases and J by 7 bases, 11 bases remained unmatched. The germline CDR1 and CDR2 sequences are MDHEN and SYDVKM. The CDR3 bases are TGTGCCAGCAGGCCCCGGGACAGCCTAGGTGGCTACACCTTC. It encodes CASRPRDSLGGYTF.

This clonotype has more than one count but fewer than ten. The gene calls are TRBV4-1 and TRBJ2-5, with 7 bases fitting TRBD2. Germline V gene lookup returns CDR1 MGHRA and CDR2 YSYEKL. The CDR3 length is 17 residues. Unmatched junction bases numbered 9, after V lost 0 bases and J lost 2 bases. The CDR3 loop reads CASSQDKSGTGQETQYF. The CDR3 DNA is TGCGCCAGCAGCCAAGATAAAAGCGGGACGGGGCAAGAGACCCAGTACTTC.

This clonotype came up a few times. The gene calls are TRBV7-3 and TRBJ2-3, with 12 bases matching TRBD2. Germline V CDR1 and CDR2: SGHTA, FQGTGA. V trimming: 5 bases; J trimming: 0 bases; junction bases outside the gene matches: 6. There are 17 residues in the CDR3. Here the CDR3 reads CASSTGLAGFSTDTQYF. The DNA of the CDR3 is TGTGCCAGCAGCACGGGACTAGCGGGTTTTAGCACAGATACGCAGTATTTT.

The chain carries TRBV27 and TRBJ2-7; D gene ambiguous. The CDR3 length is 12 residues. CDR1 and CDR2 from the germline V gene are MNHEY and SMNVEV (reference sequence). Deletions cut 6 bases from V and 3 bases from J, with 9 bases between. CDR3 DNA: TGTGCCAGCAGGTTAAGTCGCTACGAGCAGTACTTC. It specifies CASRLSRYEQYF.

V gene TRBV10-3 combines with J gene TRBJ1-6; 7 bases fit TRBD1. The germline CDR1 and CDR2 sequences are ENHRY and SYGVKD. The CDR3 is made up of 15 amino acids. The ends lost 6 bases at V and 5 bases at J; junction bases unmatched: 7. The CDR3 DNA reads TGTGCCATCAGGGGGACAGCCGGGGATAATTCACCCCTCCACTTT. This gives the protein CAIRGTAGDNSPLHF.